A selection of T cell receptor beta chains follows, all from one sample in a study of Ad26.COV2.S vaccination and SARS-CoV-2 variants. Data came from immunoSEQ multiplex PCR; TCRdb stores just in-frame clones and leaves some out. The sample holds roughly 320,000 clones; around 86% are singletons and the top ten take 3.4%. Sample: peripheral blood, taken in a trial of Ad26.COV2.S vaccine versus placebo. Receptors originate from a person aged 18 to 59 who received the Ad26.COV2.S COVID-19 vaccine or a placebo. CDR3s include the opening cysteine and the closing phenylalanine or tryptophan. A D gene is named only where the DNA matches it firmly. For some rows the clone size is stated as once, few or many, or as a class when expanded; others skip it.

D	size	V	J	CDR3	DNA
TRBD2	.	TRBV5-1	TRBJ2-1	CASSVSGGGYNEQFF	TGCGCCAGCAGCGTTTCGGGGGGTGGGTACAATGAGCAGTTCTTC
.	.	TRBV5-1	TRBJ1-4	CASSLGIRGSVKNDNEKLFF	TGCGCCAGCAGCTTGGGAATACGGGGAAGTGTGAAGAACGATAATGAAAAACTGTTTTTT
TRBD1	.	TRBV5-1	TRBJ2-7	CASSWTGGYEQYF	TGCGCCAGCAGCTGGACAGGGGGCTACGAGCAGTACTTC
.	.	TRBV5-1	TRBJ1-4	CASSPGLSEGEKLFF	TGCGCCAGCAGCCCCGGACTTTCAGAGGGTGAAAAACTGTTTTTT
.	.	TRBV2	TRBJ2-7	CASLQGPTYEQYF	TGTGCCAGCTTACAGGGACCTACCTACGAGCAGTACTTC
.	once	TRBV18	TRBJ2-5	CASSPGGGEETQYF	TGTGCCAGCTCACCTGGAGGGGGAGAAGAGACCCAGTACTTC
TRBD1	.	TRBV27	TRBJ2-1	CASQPQGATARRPFF	TGTGCCAGCCAACCTCAGGGGGCGACGGCCCGACGACCGTTCTTC
TRBD1	.	TRBV5-1	TRBJ1-2	CASSRGTGLIYGYTF	TGCGCCAGCAGCCGGGGGACAGGGCTAATCTATGGCTACACCTTC
.	.	TRBV29-1	TRBJ2-7	CSVIYPRRSHEQYF	TGCAGCGTTATATACCCCCGCCGTTCCCACGAGCAGTACTTC
.	.	TRBV5-1	TRBJ2-1	CASSLDSYNEQFF	TGCGCCAGCAGCTTGGACAGCTACAATGAGCAGTTCTTC
.	.	TRBV6-5	TRBJ1-5	CASRPLGGNQPQHF	TGTGCCAGCAGGCCCTTAGGAGGCAATCAGCCCCAGCATTTT
TRBD1	.	TRBV10-3	TRBJ2-2	CAATRTGTNTGELFF	TGTGCCGCGACCCGGACAGGTACGAACACCGGGGAGCTGTTTTTT
.	once	TRBV30	TRBJ2-5	CAWTAAYGTLKRETQYF	TGTGCCTGGACGGCCGCATATGGCACACTCAAGCGGGAGACCCAGTACTTC
.	.	TRBV3-1/TRBV3-2	TRBJ1-6	CASSHERFSSYNSPLHF	TGTGCCAGCAGCCACGAACGGTTTAGCTCCTATAATTCACCCCTCCACTTT
.	.	TRBV12-5	TRBJ1-1	CASGFRSAGNTEAFF	TGTGCTAGTGGTTTTCGCTCCGCAGGGAACACTGAAGCTTTCTTT
TRBD2	.	TRBV5-5	TRBJ2-1	CASSPGLAPHEQFF	TGTGCCAGCAGCCCGGGACTAGCACCCCATGAGCAGTTCTTC
.	.	TRBV19	TRBJ1-6	CASSIDGRVYSPLHF	TGTGCCAGTAGTATAGATGGGCGGGTTTATTCACCCCTCCACTTT
.	.	TRBV23-1	TRBJ1-5	CASSQWGTLCCNQPQHF	TGCGCCAGCAGTCAATGGGGGACCCTGTGTTGCAATCAGCCCCAGCATTTT
.	.	TRBV27	TRBJ1-2	CASSLVPQLGGYTF	TGTGCCAGCAGTTTAGTTCCTCAACTGGGGGGCTACACCTTC
TRBD2	once	TRBV7-3	TRBJ2-3	CASSPRGGPPDTQYF	TGTGCCAGCAGCCCCCGGGGGGGGCCCCCAGATACGCAGTATTTT
TRBD1	few	TRBV25-1	TRBJ1-1	CASSFWDRRTEEAFF	TGTGCCAGCAGTTTCTGGGACAGGAGAACCGAAGAAGCTTTCTTT
.	.	TRBV7-9	TRBJ1-2	CASSALWGIGYTF	TGTGCCAGCAGCGCTTTGTGGGGGATAGGCTACACCTTC
.	.	TRBV11-2	TRBJ2-4	CASSFSFSTQGSKNIQYF	TGTGCCAGCAGCTTTTCGTTTTCGACCCAGGGGTCCAAAAACATTCAGTACTTC
.	once	TRBV29-1	TRBJ2-4	CSVGVAKNIQYF	TGCAGCGTTGGCGTAGCCAAAAACATTCAGTACTTC
.	.	TRBV7-2	TRBJ2-7	CASSLALSEQYF	TGTGCCAGCAGCTTAGCGCTTTCCGAGCAGTACTTC
TRBD1	few	TRBV5-1	TRBJ1-2	CASSFKPGQEANYGYTF	TGCGCCAGCAGCTTTAAACCGGGACAGGAAGCTAACTATGGCTACACCTTC
.	.	TRBV18	TRBJ1-3	CASQRTGPSSGNTIYF	TGTGCCAGTCAACGGACGGGACCGAGCTCTGGAAACACCATATATTTT
.	.	TRBV14	TRBJ1-3	CASSPQGLYGANTIYF	TGTGCCAGCAGCCCTCAGGGTCTCTATGGTGCAAACACCATATATTTT
.	once	TRBV27	TRBJ1-1	CASVGGEAFF	TGTGCCTCGGTGGGGGGGGAAGCTTTCTTT
TRBD1	few	TRBV25-1	TRBJ1-3	CASSGQGVNTIYF	TGTGCCAGCAGCGGACAGGGAGTAAACACCATATATTTT
.	few	TRBV5-1	TRBJ1-3	CASSSGNTIYF	TGCGCCAGCAGCTCTGGAAACACCATATATTTT
TRBD2	once	TRBV2	TRBJ2-1	CASRGTTRDNEQFF	TGTGCCAGCAGGGGGACTACACGGGACAATGAGCAGTTCTTC
TRBD1	.	TRBV29-1	TRBJ2-1	CSVPGLGQNEQFF	TGCAGCGTCCCGGGGCTGGGACAGAATGAGCAGTTCTTC